This TCR beta chain stems from a study of cytomegalovirus exposure and HLA in healthy donors. Findings and caveats of the study: The study had only CMV serostatus as immune exposure information. Presence/absence analyses supposed approximately even sequencing depth among donors.

PCR was performed using 60 Vbeta and 13 Jbeta primers. TCRdb's table, derived via immunoSEQ multiplex PCR, lists solely in-frame clones and lacks some. The sample has some 110,000 clones, more than 9.5% seen once. This clone was counted only a few times. The antigen remains undetermined. This TCR was sampled from a man in his forties or fifties in good health and CMV-seropositive. Sequenced input: PBMCs.

For the CDR3, the DNA is TGTGCCAGTACCCAGGCTCTAGGGACAGCGAACACTGAAGCTTTCTTT. It codes for CASTQALGTANTEAFF. The J gene is TRBJ1-1, the V gene TRBV19, with 7 bases identical to TRBD1. Unmatched junction bases numbered 12, after V lost 7 bases and J lost 1 base. The CDR3 loop spans 16 amino acids. CDR1 LNHDA and CDR2 SQIVND come from the germline V gene (reference sequence).